Below, 17 T cell receptor beta chains from the same sample are listed, as sequenced in a study of OX40 agonist ivuxolimab in advanced cancers. The method was immunoSEQ multiplex PCR; TCRdb's version includes in-frame clones alone and lacks a portion of them. The table has roughly 77,000 clones, more than 70% seen once. Material: CD4+ or CD8+ T cells sorted from blood, obtained in a trial of the OX40 agonist ivuxolimab. The source of these receptors is an adult with an advanced solid tumor such as melanoma, head and neck, liver or kidney cancer.

This chain uses TRBV7-2 with TRBJ2-2; no definite D call. The V end was cut by 5 bases, the J end by 6 bases, with 10 bases between. The CDR3 spans 13 residues. Germline V gives CDR1 SGHTA, CDR2 FQGNSA. The CDR3: CASSVTVAGELFF. The CDR3 DNA reads as TGTGCCAGCAGCGTTACAGTGGCCGGGGAGCTGTTTTTT. Filled out from reference TRBV7-2 and TRBJ2-2, the complete variable domain reads GAGVSQSPSNKVTEKGKDVELRCDPISGHTALYWYRQSLGQGLEFLIYFQGNSAPDKSGLPSDRFSAERTGGSVSTLTIQRTQQEDSAVYLCASSVTVAGELFFGEGSRLTVL.

This clone was picked up a small number of times. The rearrangement links TRBV14 to TRBJ2-2; no definite D call. Germline loops: CDR1 SGHDN, CDR2 FVKESK. The length of the CDR3 is 13 residues. V lost 1 base, J lost 5 bases, and 5 bases lay in between. DNA of the CDR3: TGTGCCAGCAGCCAAGTTGTAACCGGGGAGCTGTTTTTT. Its protein is CASSQVVTGELFF. Full variable domain (remainder filled in from reference TRBV14 and TRBJ2-2): EAGVTQFPSHSVIEKGQTVTLRCDPISGHDNLYWYRRVMGKEIKFLLHFVKESKQDESGMPNNRFLAERTGGTYSTLKVQPAELEDSGVYFCASSQVVTGELFFGEGSRLTVL.

The chain has TRBV25-1 and TRBJ2-1, with 7 bases matching TRBD2. The CDR3 has 14 residues. Germline CDR1 MGHDK, CDR2 SYGVNS. V was clipped by 6 bases and J by 9 bases; unmatched bases: 11. CDR3 loop: CASSRLEGRGEQFF. CDR3 bases: TGTGCCAGCAGCCGACTTGAGGGGAGGGGTGAGCAGTTCTTC. The full variable domain, rest sourced from reference TRBV25-1 and TRBJ2-1, is EADIYQTPRYLVIGTGKKITLECSQTMGHDKMYWYQQDPGMELHLIHYSYGVNSTEKGDLSSESTVSRIRTEHFPLTLESARPSHTSQYLCASSRLEGRGEQFFGPGTRLTVL.

V is TRBV10-3 and J is TRBJ1-1; no reliable D call. CDR1 is ENHRY, CDR2 SYGVKD, per germline. The CDR3 covers 12 residues. Trimming took off 4 bases at V and 3 bases at J, with 6 bases between the two ends. CDR3 nucleotides: TGTGCCATCAGTGTGAGGGACACTGAAGCTTTCTTT. Translation: CAISVRDTEAFF.

This rearrangement joins TRBV7-9 to TRBJ1-2, with D unclear. V lost 5 bases to trimming and J lost 5 bases, with 15 bases between them. Germline CDR1 SEHNR, CDR2 FQNEAQ (reference sequence). The CDR3 runs to 14 residues. The CDR3 sequence: CASSPTGGGYGYTF. The CDR3 region has the DNA TGTGCCAGCAGCCCTACGGGCGGTGGGTATGGCTACACCTTC.

Here the CDR3 reads CAISESWGIGNEKLFF. Here the CDR3 DNA reads TGTGCCATCAGTGAGTCGTGGGGCATAGGGAACGAAAAACTGTTTTTT. The rearrangement links TRBV10-3 to TRBJ1-4; maybe TRBD1 (5 bases). CDR1 and CDR2 from the germline V gene are ENHRY and SYGVKD. The CDR3 length is 16 residues. Trimming removed 0 bases at V and 8 bases at J, with 16 bases between.

This chain links TRBV18 with TRBJ1-1; possibly TRBD1 for D (6 bases). The V gene's germline CDR1 is KGHSH and CDR2 LQKENI. This CDR3 is built from 15 residues. V was trimmed by 3 bases and J by 8 bases, leaving 19 bases between them. Written as DNA, the CDR3 is TGTGCCAGCTCACCTTTTTCGGGGGGCGATCTGGAAGCTTTCTTT. The encoded protein is CASSPFSGGDLEAFF.

This rearrangement joins TRBV7-2 to TRBJ1-3; perhaps TRBD1 as D (6 bases). The V gene lost 1 base and the J gene lost 1 base, with 8 bases spanning the gap. This CDR3 contains 15 residues. The germline CDR1 and CDR2 sequences are SGHTA and FQGNSA. CDR3: CASSLGGASGNTIYF. In DNA, the CDR3 is TGTGCCAGCAGCTTAGGGGGGGCTTCTGGAAACACCATATATTTT.

The V call is TRBV29-1, the J call TRBJ2-7; TRBD1 is a possible D gene (6 bases). The V gene's germline CDR1 is SQVTM and CDR2 ANQGSEA. The CDR3 is made up of 12 amino acids. V lost 5 bases and J 1 base, leaving 9 bases between the germline ends. CDR3 amino acids: CSVNRESYEQYF. In nucleotides, the CDR3 is TGCAGCGTTAACAGGGAGTCCTACGAGCAGTACTTC.

The rearrangement uses TRBV5-1 and TRBJ1-3; D possibly corresponds to TRBD1 (6 bases). The germline V and J ends were trimmed by 4 bases and 0 bases, with 8 bases remaining between them. This CDR3 is built from 14 residues. From germline, CDR1 is SGHRS and CDR2 YFSETQ. CDR3 residues: CASSQDSSGNTIYF. CDR3 nucleotides: TGCGCCAGCAGCCAGGACAGCTCTGGAAACACCATATATTTT.

This chain links TRBV7-3 with TRBJ1-1; 7 nucleotides align to TRBD1. The V gene's germline CDR1 is SGHTA and CDR2 FQGTGA. J was trimmed by 4 bases and V by 5 bases; bases with no gene match: 4. There are 13 residues in the CDR3. The CDR3 coding sequence is TGTGCCAGCAGCGAAGGGACAGTCACTGAAGCTTTCTTT. Amino acid sequence: CASSEGTVTEAFF.

This chain uses TRBV29-1 with TRBJ2-3; 10 nucleotides match TRBD2. With V trimmed by 8 bases and J by 0 bases, 5 bases remained unmatched. The CDR3 is 14 residues long. From germline, CDR1 is SQVTM and CDR2 ANQGSEA. The CDR3 loop reads CSHSGGGSTDTQYF. The CDR3 region has the DNA TGCAGCCACAGCGGGGGGGGAAGCACAGATACGCAGTATTTT.

The rearrangement uses TRBV11-2 and TRBJ1-5; no reliable D call. V lost 2 bases, J lost 0 bases, and 17 bases lay in between. Germline V gene data show CDR1 as SGHAT and CDR2 as FQNNGV. This CDR3 is built from 18 residues. CDR3 bases: TGTGCCAGCAGCTTAAGCACCAGGTGGGCTAATAGCAATCAGCCCCAGCATTTT. Its protein is CASSLSTRWANSNQPQHF.

CDR3 DNA sequence: TGCGCCAGCGGACACAGGTCCTTAAATCAGCCCCAGCATTTT. It encodes CASGHRSLNQPQHF. This sequence joins TRBV23-1 and TRBJ1-5; TRBD1 might be the D (5 bases). TRBV23-1 is sorted into the ORF group, with uncertain function. The germline V and J ends were trimmed by 8 bases and 4 bases, with 15 bases remaining between them. CDR3 length equals 14 residues.

DNA of the CDR3: TGTGCCAGCAGCTTCTCTGGTTATACGCAGTATTTT. This codes for CASSFSGYTQYF. The chain has TRBV7-8 and TRBJ2-3, with D hard to call. The CDR3 has 12 residues. V was clipped by 3 bases and J by 7 bases, with 8 bases between them. Germline V gene sequence: CDR1 SGHVS, CDR2 FQNEAQ.

The chain couples TRBV9 to TRBJ1-6; no definite D call. The length of the CDR3 is 12 residues. The germline V and J ends were trimmed by 0 bases and 10 bases, with 5 bases remaining between them. Looked up from germline, CDR1 is SGDLS and CDR2 is YYNGEE. The CDR3 bases are TGTGCCAGCAGCGTAGAAGGCTCACCCCTCCACTTT. Protein: CASSVEGSPLHF.

Only a few counts were recorded for this clone. The rearrangement joins TRBV30 to TRBJ2-7; 13 bases align to TRBD2. V lost 0 bases, J lost 7 bases, and 15 bases stayed unmatched. This CDR3 spans 18 amino acids. CDR1 GTSNPN and CDR2 SVGIG come from the germline V gene (reference sequence). This chain's CDR3 is CAWSVTRTSGGALEEQYF. CDR3 nucleotide sequence: TGTGCCTGGAGTGTAACGAGGACTAGCGGGGGTGCCCTTGAGGAGCAGTACTTC.